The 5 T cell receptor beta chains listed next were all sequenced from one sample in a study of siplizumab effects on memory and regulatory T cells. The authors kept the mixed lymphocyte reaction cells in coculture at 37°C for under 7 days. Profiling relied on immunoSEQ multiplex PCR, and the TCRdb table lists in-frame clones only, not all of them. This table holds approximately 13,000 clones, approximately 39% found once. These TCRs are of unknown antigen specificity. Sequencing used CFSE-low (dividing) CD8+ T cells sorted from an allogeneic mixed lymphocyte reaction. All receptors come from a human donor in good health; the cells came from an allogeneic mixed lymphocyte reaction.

The CDR3 protein is CASSLTSTSYPTYNEQFF. In DNA, the CDR3 is TGCGCCAGCAGCTTGACCTCCACCTCTTACCCAACCTACAATGAGCAGTTCTTC. This rearrangement joins TRBV5-1 to TRBJ2-1; D unclear. The CDR3 is 18 residues long. CDR1 is SGHRS and CDR2 is YFSETQ in the germline V gene. Trimming cost V 1 base and J 2 bases, with 19 bases left between them. Looking up the rest from reference TRBV5-1 and TRBJ2-1 gives the full variable domain: KAGVTQTPRYLIKTRGQQVTLSCSPISGHRSVSWYQQTPGQGLQFLFEYFSETQRNKGNFPGRFSGRQFSNSRSEMNVSTLELGDSALYLCASSLTSTSYPTYNEQFFGPGTRLTVL.

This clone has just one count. The CDR3 sequence: CASSSGEGRNTIYF. CDR3 DNA sequence: TGTGCCAGCAGCTCCGGGGAAGGAAGGAACACCATATATTTT. The chain links TRBV7-6 to TRBJ1-3; D is ambiguous. The CDR3 is made up of 14 amino acids. V lost 4 bases, J lost 7 bases, and 14 bases lay in between. CDR1 SGHVS and CDR2 FNYEAQ come from the germline V gene.

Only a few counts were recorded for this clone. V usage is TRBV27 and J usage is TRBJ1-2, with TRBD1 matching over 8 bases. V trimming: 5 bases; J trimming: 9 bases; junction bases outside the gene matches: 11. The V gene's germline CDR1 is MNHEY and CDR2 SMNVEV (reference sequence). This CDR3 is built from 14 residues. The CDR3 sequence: CASSPSGQAKSYTF. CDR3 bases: TGTGCCAGCAGTCCCTCGGGACAGGCGAAGAGCTACACCTTC.

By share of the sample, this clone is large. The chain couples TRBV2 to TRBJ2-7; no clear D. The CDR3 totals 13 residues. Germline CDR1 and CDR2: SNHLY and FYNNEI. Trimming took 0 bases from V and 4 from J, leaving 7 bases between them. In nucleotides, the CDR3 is TGTGCCAGCAGTGAAGCGGCCCTATACGAGCAGTACTTC. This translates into CASSEAALYEQYF. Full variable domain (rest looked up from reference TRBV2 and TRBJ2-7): EPEVTQTPSHQVTQMGQEVILRCVPISNHLYFYWYRQILGQKVEFLVSFYNNEISEKSEIFDDQFSVERPDGSNFTLKIRSTKLEDSAMYFCASSEAALYEQYFGPGTRLTVT.

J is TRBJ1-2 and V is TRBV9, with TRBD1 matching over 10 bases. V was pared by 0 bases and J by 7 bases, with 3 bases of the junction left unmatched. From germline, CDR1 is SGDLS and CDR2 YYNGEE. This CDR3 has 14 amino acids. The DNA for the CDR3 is TGTGCCAGCAGCGTAGTGACAGGGGGCTCTGGCTACACCTTC. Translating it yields CASSVVTGGSGYTF. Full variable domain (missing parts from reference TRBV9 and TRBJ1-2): DSGVTQTPKHLITATGQRVTLRCSPRSGDLSVYWYQQSLDQGLQFLIQYYNGEERAKGNILERFSAQQFPDLHSELNLSSLELGDSALYFCASSVVTGGSGYTFGSGTRLTVV.